The table lists the clone carrying this TCR beta chain with a count of one. These data come from a study of blood T cell repertoires in COVID-19. About the research overall: Sites across the United States, Italy and Spain contributed samples from acute and convalescent COVID-19. The analysed material was cDNA or gDNA that came from T cells, B-cell-depleted T cells, or PBMCs.

V lost 8 bases and J 5 bases, leaving 12 bases between the germline ends. CDR3 length: 12 residues. Germline V gene sequence: CDR1 SNHLY, CDR2 FYNNEI. Authors' analysis steps: Counts of nucleated cells, estimated from reference gene primer amplification, were obtained. Sequenced by immunoSEQ multiplex PCR; TCRdb stores in-frame clones only, minus some. That table furnishes V, J and clone size, whereas the DNA furnished D and trimming. The sample includes approximately 240,000 clones, about 86% of them seen just once. The sequenced sample was peripheral blood. The chain carries TRBV2 and TRBJ1-2; D gene unclear. This receptor was taken from an older woman with acute or convalescent COVID-19. The CDR3 region is CASVVSAYGYTF. Written as DNA, the CDR3 is TGTGCCAGCGTGGTTTCAGCGTATGGCTACACCTTC. Combining the CDR3 with reference TRBV2 and TRBJ1-2 gives the whole variable domain EPEVTQTPSHQVTQMGQEVILRCVPISNHLYFYWYRQILGQKVEFLVSFYNNEISEKSEIFDDQFSVERPDGSNFTLKIRSTKLEDSAMYFCASVVSAYGYTFGSGTRLTVV.